This TCR beta chain stems from a study of shared clonotypes between healthy human individuals. General study results and limits: In several donors, around 5% of naive CD4 clonotypes appeared in common. Genetic and exposure-history diversity was limited by the few donors. Naive subsets typically showed greater estimated richness than memory subsets. Lower generation probabilities were found for non-shared clonotypes than for those shared by all four donors.

Sequencing was performed with immunoSEQ multiplex PCR; in TCRdb, only in-frame clones are kept and a portion is missing. Here the sample spans about 2.1 million clones, 93% being singletons. CDR1 is LNHDA, CDR2 SQIVND, per germline (reference sequence). The V end was cut by 4 bases, the J end by 5 bases, with 5 bases between. The CDR3 spans 11 residues. Naive CD8 cells, CD45RO-negative and positively selected for CCR7, excluded terminally differentiated effector memory CD45RA+ cells. This clone appeared a few times. Its antigen remains unknown. The same CDR3 can be traced to other DNA sequences in this sample.

This chain connects TRBV19 to TRBJ1-1; no clear D gene. Sequencing used naive CD8+ T cells from PBMCs. This receptor was taken from a man younger than 35 in good health. Some clones in this sample may be carry-over from other donors' samples. CDR3 nucleotides: TGTGCCAGTAGTACGGGGACTGAAGCTTTCTTT. It is translated as CASSTGTEAFF.